This T cell receptor beta chain was identified in a study of vaccination effects on CD4 cells after COVID-19. About the research overall: Antigen-specific CD4+ T cells were expanded with viral peptide pools in the ViraFEST assay before sequencing. PBMC cultures contained around 2 million cells per well, about 10 IU/ml IL-2 and 10 ug/ml peptides.

This clone has only a few counts. Its antigen is unidentified. Germline V gene sequence: CDR1 MNHEY, CDR2 SMNVEV (reference sequence). The germline V and J ends were trimmed by 7 bases and 6 bases, with 22 bases remaining between them. The CDR3 has 15 residues. Having been cultured for about 10 days, the cells underwent CD4+ T cell isolation. Among the vaccine recipients, none had a prior SARS-CoV-2 infection, and nucleocapsid antibodies were negative. Both day 3 and day 7 saw half the medium replaced with IL-2 medium. TCRdb's table, derived via immunoSEQ multiplex PCR, lists solely in-frame clones and lacks some. The sample records fewer than 35,000 clones, around three quarters being singletons.

The clonotype was recovered from a human donor who received a COVID-19 vaccine. The sequences come from CD4+ T cells from PBMCs cultured without peptide, collected before COVID-19 vaccination. The chain combines TRBV27 with TRBJ2-7, with TRBD1 as a possible D gene (5 bases). The CDR3 reads CASTSGLGQKREQYF. The CDR3 nucleotides are TGTGCCAGCACATCAGGGTTGGGGCAAAAACGCGAGCAGTACTTC.